These T cell receptor beta chains were read from a single sample in a study of T cell responses to AZD1222 COVID-19 vaccine. Sequenced by immunoSEQ multiplex PCR; TCRdb stores in-frame clones only, minus some. The sample has some 120,000 clones, 90% to 95% seen once. The specimen was peripheral blood, collected on day 0 of AZD1222 vaccination. Source of these receptors: an adult in good health. Each CDR3 is given with its conserved first and last residue.

>TRBV4-1
CASSQENRANGEAFF
>TRBV2
CASSIQGLSYNEQFF
>TRBV19
CASSLRDRGGEQYF
>TRBV2
CASSIRVDEKLFF
>TRBV6-5
CASSYSRGGYEKLFF
>TRBV9
CASSVWREPSETQYF
>TRBV19
CASMGGDHQPQHF
>TRBV6-2/TRBV6-3
CASSYRRMNTEAFF
>TRBV19
CASSLPLDQPQHF
>TRBV6-6
CACTDRVVGNQPQHF
>TRBV4-3
CASSHVGTGVTSYGYTF
>TRBV27
CASSLSTGRLYGYTF
>TRBV13
CASSPGQRNTEAFF
>TRBV29-1
CSVEDPTHYGYTF
>TRBV4-3
CASSPQGASNSPLHF
>TRBV19
CASSRMTVTGRNEKLFF
>TRBV5-6
CASSLGLTGETQYF
>TRBV19
CASSIAGQGNQPQHF
>TRBV12-3/TRBV12-4
CASRRTGNYGYTF
>TRBV4-3
CASSHDRSGHNEQFF